The present entry profiles one T cell receptor (beta chain) with its context. Its target is not known. This sample stems from a study of shared clonotypes between healthy human individuals. The assay was immunoSEQ multiplex PCR, and TCRdb's table has in-frame clones only and misses some. The sample has about 360,000 clones, around 70% seen once. Study-wide findings and caveats: Clonotypes shared by all four sorted-subset donors had higher generation probabilities than non-shared clonotypes. Larger estimated richness was generally recorded for naive subsets relative to memory subsets.

The CDR3 has 12 amino acids. V shed 1 base and J shed 8 bases, with 5 bases lying between them. Germline V gene sequence: CDR1 SGHVS, CDR2 FNYEAQ. The receptor was isolated from a man between 25 and 39 years old in good health. This chain uses TRBV7-6 with TRBJ1-4; no definite D call. Material for sequencing was memory CD4+ T cells sorted from blood. Subset reported: CD45RA-negative fraction. The CDR3 is CASSLGGEKLFF. CDR3 bases: TGTGCCAGCAGCTTAGGGGGAGAAAAACTGTTTTTT.